This T cell receptor (beta chain) was found in a study of blood T cell repertoires in COVID-19. About the research overall: COVID-19 samples, acute and convalescent, were from the United States, Italy and Spain. Sources were T cells, B-cell-depleted T cells, or PBMCs; the material itself was cDNA or gDNA.

Per the authors' pipeline: Amplified reference gene primers provided the basis for estimating nucleated cell counts. Assay used: immunoSEQ multiplex PCR; TCRdb lists only in-frame clones, some missing. That table furnishes V, J and clone size, whereas the DNA furnished D and trimming. Among under 300,000 clones, roughly 90% were seen once, and the ten largest hold around 0.78%. V dropped 5 bases and J dropped 8; count of bases not matched to a gene: 4. The CDR3 runs 13 residues. Germline V gives CDR1 SNHLY, CDR2 FYNNEI. This clone occurred many times. The J gene is TRBJ2-1, the V gene TRBV2; 9 bases are a match to TRBD1. Sequenced material: peripheral blood. The receptor was derived from a young woman with acute or convalescent COVID-19. CDR3 in amino acids: CASSTGQGYEQFF. The CDR3 coding sequence is TGTGCCAGCAGTACGGGACAGGGATATGAGCAGTTCTTC.